The following is a T cell receptor beta chain sequence with its context. The record originates from a study of shared clonotypes between healthy human individuals. In the study overall: Ranging from 18 to 49 in age, donors were two women and a few men.

The data were produced by immunoSEQ multiplex PCR, yet TCRdb's version contains in-frame clones alone and is incomplete. The table records 550,000 to 800,000 clones, 74% of them present only once. Germline-derived CDR1 and CDR2 are MNHNS and SASEGT. Deletions cut 2 bases from V and 3 bases from J, with 12 bases between. The CDR3 contains 15 residues. Source material: memory CD4+ T cells sorted from blood. Subset: CD45RA-negative fraction. V is TRBV6-1 and J is TRBJ2-3, with a tentative D call TRBD1 (6 bases). The sequence was collected from a woman in her twenties or thirties in good health. CDR3 residues: CASSEPGRGTDTQYF. DNA for the CDR3: TGTGCCAGCAGTGAACCGGGCAGGGGAACAGATACGCAGTATTTT.